This T cell receptor beta chain was found in a study of cytomegalovirus exposure and HLA in healthy donors. Study information: Early released data comprised 80 million to 100 million unique TCRs from HLA-typed donors. Study findings and constraints: Cytomegalovirus association was listed for 164 TCR beta chains. Previous analysis showed most TCR beta V segments were productive about 90% or about 30% of the time. When a later analysis was performed, an Asian-associated ancestry cluster reportedly had fewer N-insertions than the roughly 690-donor mean.

On this clone itself: Its antigen is still unknown.

The PCR employed 60 Vbeta primers together with 13 Jbeta primers. Only in-frame clones appear in the TCRdb table, and some are missing; sequencing was by immunoSEQ multiplex PCR. The sample records about 160,000 clones, over 65% being singletons. CDR3 size: 18 residues. Trimming shortened V by 0 bases and J by 0 bases, and 15 bases separated the two germline ends. From germline, CDR1 is SGHRS and CDR2 YFSETQ. This sequence was found in a middle-aged man in good health and CMV-seropositive. Sequencing input: PBMCs. The chain joins TRBV5-1 to TRBJ1-4; no firm D call. The CDR3 loop is CASSLVFQAYATNEKLFF. The DNA for the CDR3 is TGCGCCAGCAGCTTGGTTTTCCAAGCATATGCAACTAATGAAAAACTGTTTTTT.